One sample yielded the 3 T cell receptor beta chains listed below, sequenced in a study of post-analysis software for immune sequencing data. Study results and limitations: Among 5 or 6 TRBV segments more frequent in patients than controls were TRBV5-6, TRBV5-1 and TRBV20-1.

These receptors have no identified antigens. Unique molecular identifiers tagged the TCR beta cDNA libraries. TCRdb reanalysed the PCR reads using MiXCR and keeps one entry per CDR3 protein. Among about 760,000 distinct CDR3 sequences, 30% were seen once, and the ten largest hold approximately 0.6%. Sequencing used blood. The receptors come from a girl aged 10 to 17 with multiple sclerosis.

This clonotype was recorded a few times. CDR3 amino acids: CSATPTGHRSEQFF. In nucleotides, the CDR3 is TGCAGTGCTACGCCGACAGGGCACCGAAGTGAGCAGTTCTTC. V usage is TRBV20-1 and J usage is TRBJ2-1; 7 bases map to TRBD1. The CDR3 is 14 residues long. Germline assignment: CDR1 DFQATT and CDR2 SNEGSKA (reference sequence). V was pared by 4 bases and J by 9 bases, with 12 bases of the junction left unmatched.

The chain uses TRBV5-1 and TRBJ2-5; D tentatively fits TRBD1 or TRBD2 (7 bases each). Looked up from germline, CDR1 is SGHRS and CDR2 is YFSETQ. The length of the CDR3 is 17 residues. V was trimmed by 2 bases and J by 2 bases, leaving 19 bases between them. CDR3 loop: CASSFTGRQGLQETQYF. DNA of the CDR3: TGCGCCAGCAGCTTCACGGGGCGACAGGGACTACAAGAGACCCAGTACTTC. The whole variable domain, remainder taken from reference TRBV5-1 and TRBJ2-5, is KAGVTQTPRYLIKTRGQQVTLSCSPISGHRSVSWYQQTPGQGLQFLFEYFSETQRNKGNFPGRFSGRQFSNSRSEMNVSTLELGDSALYLCASSFTGRQGLQETQYFGPGTRLLVL.

This chain connects TRBV5-1 to TRBJ2-7; 9 nucleotides align to TRBD2. Germline V gene sequence: CDR1 SGHRS, CDR2 YFSETQ. The CDR3 sequence is 15 residues long. V was clipped by 4 bases and J by 6 bases; unmatched bases: 11. The CDR3 DNA is TGCGCCAGCAGCCTGCCGGGGGCTAGCGGGGCCGAGCAGTACTTC. Translated: CASSLPGASGAEQYF.